This T cell receptor (beta chain) was captured by sequencing in a study of human T cells and chemical hapten exposure. Trimming at V came to 5 bases and at J to 5 bases, leaving 6 bases not matched to a gene. Looked up from germline, CDR1 is SGHTA and CDR2 is FQGNSA. This CDR3 has 16 amino acids. Time point defined: pre-sensitization, week 0. Treatment in this sample: therapeutic diphenylcyclopropenone sensitization with weekly scalp DPC. TCRdb processed the RACE reads anew with MiXCR; each CDR3 protein has one entry. Among 380,000 or so distinct CDR3 sequences, 4.5% to 7% were seen once, and the ten largest hold over 7%.

Source: whole blood, taken in connection with sensitization to the hapten diphenylcyclopropenone (DPC). The origin of this receptor is a woman aged 18-29 years with alopecia areata. Some clones in this sample may be carry-over from other donors' samples. The V call is TRBV7-2, the J call TRBJ2-3; the match to TRBD2 covers 14 bases. The CDR3 spells CASSLTSGGAVDTQYF. CDR3 DNA sequence: TGTGCCAGCAGCCTGACTAGCGGGGGGGCCGTAGATACGCAGTATTTT.